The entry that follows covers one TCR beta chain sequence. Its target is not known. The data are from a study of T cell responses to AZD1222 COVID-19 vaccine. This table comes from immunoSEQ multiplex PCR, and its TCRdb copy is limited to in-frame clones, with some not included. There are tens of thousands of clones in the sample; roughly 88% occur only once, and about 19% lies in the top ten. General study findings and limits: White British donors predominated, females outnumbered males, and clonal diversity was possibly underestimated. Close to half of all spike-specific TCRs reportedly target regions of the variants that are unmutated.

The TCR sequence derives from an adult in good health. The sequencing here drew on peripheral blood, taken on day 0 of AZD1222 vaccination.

The CDR3 bases are TGTGCCAGCAGCCTCCTGGGGAGCGGGGGGGCCGGTGGTAGTAATGAGCAGTTCTTC. Translated: CASSLLGSGGAGGSNEQFF. This chain links TRBV4-2 with TRBJ2-1; 10 bases match TRBD2. Trimming took 4 bases from V and 7 from J; bases not matched to a gene: 19. The CDR3 has 19 residues. From germline, CDR1 is LGHNA and CDR2 YNFKEQ.